This TCR beta chain was identified during a study of OX40 agonist ivuxolimab in advanced cancers. Study-wide context: An agonistic anti-OX40 (CD134) antibody, ivuxolimab, was used to treat the patients. Study-wide findings and caveats: Dosing at 0.1 to 3.0 mg/kg was accompanied by clonal expansion of CD4+ and CD8+ blood T cells by week 6.

Note on this clone: Its matching antigen is unknown.

With 2 bases removed from V and 9 bases from J, the gap between germline ends came to 10 bases. Germline lookup yields CDR1 SGHTA and CDR2 FQGNSA. The CDR3 runs to 13 residues. Sequencing used immunoSEQ multiplex PCR; TCRdb keeps in-frame clones, though not all of them. The sample records 42,000 or so clones, roughly nine tenths being singletons. The sequencing here drew on CD4+ or CD8+ T cells sorted from blood, taken in a trial of the OX40 agonist ivuxolimab. This rearrangement joins TRBV7-2 to TRBJ2-2; maybe TRBD1 (5 bases). This clonotype was obtained from an adult with an advanced solid tumor such as melanoma, head and neck, liver or kidney cancer. CDR3 protein: CASSLQQDRELFF. The CDR3 bases are TGTGCCAGCAGCTTACAACAGGACCGGGAGCTGTTTTTT. Full variable domain (missing parts from reference TRBV7-2 and TRBJ2-2): GAGVSQSPSNKVTEKGKDVELRCDPISGHTALYWYRQSLGQGLEFLIYFQGNSAPDKSGLPSDRFSAERTGGSVSTLTIQRTQQEDSAVYLCASSLQQDRELFFGEGSRLTVL.